Shown below are 16 T cell receptor beta chains from a single sample sequenced in a study of CD8 T cells in ankylosing spondylitis. TCRdb ran MiXCR on the 5' RACE reads and lists one entry per CDR3 protein. The repertoire includes under 300,000 distinct CDR3 sequences, roughly 10% of them detected once, and less than 7.5% sits in the top ten. Sequenced material: blood, either unsorted or a sorted T cell fraction (not recorded which). These receptors originate from a male donor with ankylosing spondylitis or in good health (not recorded which).

This clonotype appeared many times. This chain uses TRBV5-1 with TRBJ1-2; 9 nucleotides line up with TRBD1. Looked up from germline, CDR1 is SGHRS and CDR2 is YFSETQ. V dropped 4 bases and J dropped 3; count of bases not matched to a gene: 16. The CDR3 has 18 residues. The chain's CDR3 is CASSALNEGQGGYYGYTF. CDR3 DNA: TGCGCCAGCAGCGCACTAAACGAGGGACAGGGAGGTTACTATGGCTACACCTTC.

This clonotype appeared many times. The chain links TRBV5-1 to TRBJ1-1, with D unclear. V lost 0 bases, J lost 11 bases, and 20 bases lay in between. CDR1 is SGHRS and CDR2 is YFSETQ in the germline V gene. The CDR3 covers 15 residues. Here the CDR3 reads CASSLEIGPIMEAFF. CDR3 bases: TGCGCCAGCAGCTTGGAAATCGGACCTATAATGGAGGCTTTCTTT.

The sample holds many counts of this clonotype. CDR3 sequence: CASSFLQGADEQYF. For the CDR3, the DNA is TGCGCCAGCAGCTTTTTACAGGGGGCTGACGAGCAGTACTTC. J is TRBJ2-7 and V is TRBV5-1; 9 bases match TRBD1. The CDR3 has 14 amino acids. Germline V lookup: CDR1 SGHRS, CDR2 YFSETQ. V dropped 2 bases and J dropped 5; count of bases not matched to a gene: 5.

The rearrangement links TRBV3-1 to TRBJ1-1; D unclear. The germline V gene encodes CDR1 LGHDT and CDR2 YNNKEL (reference sequence). V shed 4 bases and J shed 1 base, with 16 bases lying between them. This CDR3 has 16 amino acids. This CDR3 reads CASSRFGQRGNTEAFF. CDR3 nucleotide sequence: TGTGCCAGCAGCCGCTTCGGGCAGCGGGGGAACACTGAAGCTTTCTTT.

This clonotype was seen ten or more times. The genes are TRBV25-1 and TRBJ2-5, with D possibly being TRBD2 (5 bases). Trimming cost V 7 bases and J 2 bases, with 14 bases left between them. This CDR3 is built from 14 residues. In germline, CDR1 is MGHDK, CDR2 SYGVNS. This CDR3 is CASTSTRGQETQYF. The CDR3 DNA follows: TGTGCCAGCACGAGCACGAGAGGGCAAGAGACCCAGTACTTC.

V is TRBV6-4 and J is TRBJ2-1; 13 bases fit TRBD2. The germline CDR1 and CDR2 sequences are MRHNA and SNTAGT. V trimming: 4 bases; J trimming: 8 bases; junction bases outside the gene matches: 5. CDR3 length: 15 amino acids. This CDR3 reads CASSGGTSGNDEQFF. The CDR3 DNA sequence: TGTGCCAGCAGTGGGGGGACTAGCGGGAACGATGAGCAGTTCTTC.

The sample holds a few counts of this clonotype. V is TRBV20-1 and J is TRBJ2-2; TRBD2 matches 9 bases. Germline CDR1 is DFQATT and CDR2 is SNEGSKA (reference sequence). Trimming at V came to 0 bases and at J to 1 base, leaving 3 bases not matched to a gene. The CDR3 contains 16 residues. The chain's CDR3 is CSARDLAGRNTGELFF. The CDR3 nucleotides read TGCAGTGCTAGAGATCTAGCGGGGAGGAACACCGGGGAGCTGTTTTTT.

This clonotype was found many times. J is TRBJ2-7 and V is TRBV24-1, with D possibly being TRBD1 (5 bases). Germline loops: CDR1 KGHDR, CDR2 SFDVKD. The CDR3 sequence is 13 residues long. V lost 7 bases, J lost 3 bases, and 12 bases lay in between. The CDR3 DNA is TGTGCCACCAGATCAGGGCAGTTCTACGAGCAGTACTTC. This translates into CATRSGQFYEQYF.

The J gene is TRBJ1-5, the V gene TRBV6-1, with no clear D. The ends were cut back, 0 bases at V and 5 bases at J, with 5 bases in the middle. CDR1 is MNHNS, CDR2 SASEGT, per germline. The CDR3 sequence is 13 residues long. For the CDR3, the DNA is TGTGCCAGCAGTGAAGCCATGCATCAGCCCCAGCATTTT. Amino acids: CASSEAMHQPQHF.

This clonotype was detected a few times. V is TRBV9 and J is TRBJ2-5; 9 bases map to TRBD2. Per germline, CDR1 SGDLS and CDR2 YYNGEE. With 3 bases clipped from V and 2 bases from J, the junction kept 11 bases outside the gene matches. The CDR3 contains 17 residues. CDR3 DNA sequence: TGTGCCAGCAGCGCGTTGCCCCTTGCGGGGGGGCAAGAGACCCAGTACTTC. Amino acid sequence: CASSALPLAGGQETQYF.

The table lists this clonotype with many counts. The chain links TRBV20-1 to TRBJ1-1; D possibly corresponds to TRBD1 (5 bases). Germline V gives CDR1 DFQATT, CDR2 SNEGSKA (reference sequence). The V and J ends lost 2 bases and 6 bases respectively, with 7 bases between them. This CDR3 comprises 11 residues. The CDR3 DNA reads TGCAGTGCTAGAATGACAGCTGAAGCTTTCTTT. This translates into CSARMTAEAFF.

Only a few counts were recorded for this clonotype. The chain employs TRBV7-9 and TRBJ1-4; D not certain. From germline, CDR1 is SEHNR and CDR2 FQNEAQ (reference sequence). Trimming pared 5 bases from V and 6 bases from J, leaving 16 bases between. This CDR3 has 15 residues. The CDR3 loop reads CASSPKREVDEKLFF. The CDR3 coding sequence is TGTGCCAGCAGCCCCAAGAGGGAGGTCGATGAAAAACTGTTTTTT.

This clonotype appeared a few times. This chain joins TRBV10-3 and TRBJ2-1, with a possible D match to TRBD2 (6 bases). Looked up from germline, CDR1 is ENHRY and CDR2 is SYGVKD. Trimming took off 8 bases at V and 5 bases at J, with 13 bases between the two ends. This CDR3 region has 13 residues. The CDR3 spells CAILQGLDNEQFF. In DNA form, the CDR3 reads TGTGCCATCCTCCAGGGACTCGACAATGAGCAGTTCTTC.

This clonotype was detected ten times or more. CDR3 protein: CSAAWGDEQFF. CDR3 in DNA: TGCAGTGCTGCGTGGGGTGATGAGCAGTTCTTC. V usage is TRBV20-1 and J usage is TRBJ2-1; D unclear. The germline V gene encodes CDR1 DFQATT and CDR2 SNEGSKA (reference sequence). The CDR3 has 11 amino acids. V lost 5 bases, J lost 8 bases, and 10 bases lay in between.

This clonotype was picked up many times. The V gene is TRBV5-5, the J gene TRBJ2-7; 10 nucleotides match TRBD1. This CDR3 contains 17 residues. Germline assignment: CDR1 SGHKS and CDR2 YYEKEE (reference sequence). Trimming took 0 bases from V and 2 from J; bases not matched to a gene: 8. As DNA, the CDR3 is TGTGCCAGCAGCTTGGTGTTCCGGGACAGGGGAACCTACGAGCAGTACTTC. Encoded protein: CASSLVFRDRGTYEQYF.

The chain recombines TRBV5-1 with TRBJ2-5, with 9 nucleotides matching TRBD1. The V gene end was trimmed by 2 bases and the J gene end by 12 bases; junction bases not matched to a gene: 5. Germline V gene sequence: CDR1 SGHRS, CDR2 YFSETQ. CDR3 length: 12 amino acids. The CDR3 protein is CASSFDRDREYF. CDR3 DNA sequence: TGCGCCAGCAGCTTTGACCGGGACAGGGAGTACTTC.